A single sample gave rise to the 29 T cell receptor beta chains below, sequenced in a study of beta chain features in type 1 diabetes. For these receptors, no antigen is known. Whole-study findings and limits: For Type 1 diabetes patients, all four CD4+ subsets carried TCRB CDR3s that were moderately but significantly shorter.

Sequenced material consisted of expressed TCRB transcripts (all of the isolated RNA was reverse transcribed). Only in-frame clones appear in the TCRdb table, and some are missing; sequencing was by immunoSEQ multiplex PCR. Among over 13,000 clones, 60% to 80% were seen once, and the ten largest hold roughly 0.34%. The sequenced sample consisted of stem cell memory CD4+ T cells from blood. The receptors were gathered from a woman in her late teens or twenties with type 1 diabetes.

V gene TRBV7-2 combines with J gene TRBJ1-2; possibly TRBD1 for D (5 bases). Germline V gene sequence: CDR1 SGHTA, CDR2 FQGNSA. CDR3 length: 12 amino acids. V was clipped by 5 bases and J by 8 bases, with 12 bases between them. CDR3 in amino acids: CASSPGLRGYTF. CDR3 bases: TGTGCCAGCAGCCCGGGACTTCGGGGCTACACCTTC.

The CDR3, as DNA: TGTGCCAGCAGTGAACAGGGCTACAATGAGCAGTTCTTC. Translating gives CASSEQGYNEQFF. V and J are TRBV6-1 and TRBJ2-1, with TRBD1 as a possible D gene (5 bases). Germline V gives CDR1 MNHNS, CDR2 SASEGT. There are 13 residues in the CDR3. The germline V and J ends were trimmed by 2 bases and 3 bases, with 5 bases remaining between them.

This clone has just one count. The V gene is TRBV19, the J gene TRBJ1-4; D is possibly TRBD1 (5 bases). The germline CDR1 and CDR2 sequences are LNHDA and SQIVND (reference sequence). The CDR3 extends over 16 amino acids. Trimming pared 3 bases from V and 7 bases from J, leaving 18 bases between. The CDR3 sequence: CASSMRLRGFGEKLFF. In DNA form, the CDR3 reads TGTGCCAGTAGTATGCGGTTACGGGGGTTCGGTGAAAAACTGTTTTTT.

The chain recombines TRBV19 with TRBJ1-4; D not resolved. Trimming removed 6 bases at V and 8 bases at J, with 13 bases between. The CDR3 has 13 residues. CDR1 and CDR2 (germline): LNHDA, SQIVND (reference sequence). The CDR3 DNA reads TGTGCCAGTAGGGCGGGATTATACGAAAAACTGTTTTTT. The encoded protein is CASRAGLYEKLFF.

The gene calls are TRBV28 and TRBJ2-1; D perhaps matches TRBD2 (5 bases). The germline CDR1 and CDR2 sequences are MDHEN and SYDVKM. The V gene lost 4 bases and the J gene lost 2 bases, with 9 bases spanning the gap. CDR3 length: 14 amino acids. The CDR3 here is CASSSLAAYNEQFF. CDR3 in DNA: TGTGCCAGCAGTTCCCTAGCTGCCTACAATGAGCAGTTCTTC.

This sequence joins TRBV7-8 and TRBJ1-5, with TRBD1 matching 11 bases. CDR3 size: 16 residues. Germline trimming cut 5 bases from V and 5 bases from J; bases unmatched to any gene: 8. In germline, CDR1 is SGHVS, CDR2 FQNEAQ. The CDR3 coding sequence is TGTGCCAGCAGCCATCGGACAGGGGGCTCCTATCAGCCCCAGCATTTT. This codes for CASSHRTGGSYQPQHF.

V and J are TRBV7-9 and TRBJ2-1, with 12 bases matching TRBD2. The CDR3 is made up of 18 amino acids. The germline V gene encodes CDR1 SEHNR and CDR2 FQNEAQ (reference sequence). The trim removed 4 bases at V and 0 bases at J, leaving 7 bases unmatched. CDR3 in DNA: TGTGCCAGCAGCTCAGGACTAGCGGGACCTCACTCCTACAATGAGCAGTTCTTC. Translating gives CASSSGLAGPHSYNEQFF.

This clone appeared once. V gene TRBV5-1 combines with J gene TRBJ1-5; 7 bases match TRBD1. This CDR3 is built from 14 residues. The ends lost 3 bases at V and 7 bases at J; junction bases unmatched: 7. Looked up from germline, CDR1 is SGHRS and CDR2 is YFSETQ. Here the CDR3 DNA reads TGCGCCAGCAGCTCCCTACAGGGGAAGCAGCCCCAGCATTTT. Encoded protein: CASSSLQGKQPQHF.

The V and J genes are TRBV5-1 and TRBJ2-1; a possible D gene is TRBD1 (7 bases). The CDR3 totals 16 residues. CDR1 and CDR2 from the germline V gene are SGHRS and YFSETQ. V shed 3 bases and J shed 6 bases, with 19 bases lying between them. The CDR3: CASSSAGGGGFNEQFF. As DNA, the CDR3 is TGCGCCAGCAGCTCCGCAGGGGGAGGTGGTTTCAATGAGCAGTTCTTC.

This clone was counted between two and nine times. This sequence joins TRBV29-1 and TRBJ2-1; 10 bases are a match to TRBD1. V dropped 8 bases and J dropped 6; count of bases not matched to a gene: 10. Germline assignment: CDR1 SQVTM and CDR2 ANQGSEA. This CDR3 region has 14 residues. In DNA form, the CDR3 reads TGCAGCTCCGGCCGGGACAGGGGCCTCAATGAGCAGTTCTTC. Its protein is CSSGRDRGLNEQFF.

J is TRBJ2-3 and V is TRBV28; 12 nucleotides agree with TRBD2. The CDR3 sequence is 20 residues long. The V gene end was trimmed by 3 bases and the J gene end by 0 bases; junction bases not matched to a gene: 13. CDR1 and CDR2 from the germline V gene are MDHEN and SYDVKM. The CDR3 DNA is TGTGCCAGCAGTTTGGGGTTTCAAGATGGACTAGCGGGAAGCACAGATACGCAGTATTTT. Its protein is CASSLGFQDGLAGSTDTQYF. The whole variable domain, remainder taken from reference TRBV28 and TRBJ2-3, is DVKVTQSSRYLVKRTGEKVFLECVQDMDHENMFWYRQDPGLGLRLIYFSYDVKMKEKGDIPEGYSVSREKKERFSLILESASTNQTSMYLCASSLGFQDGLAGSTDTQYFGPGTRLTVL.

This chain links TRBV18 with TRBJ1-1; D remains unclear. Germline-derived CDR1 and CDR2 are KGHSH and LQKENI. The CDR3 extends over 13 amino acids. Trimming left V 0 bases short and J 9 bases short, with 11 bases between. The CDR3 DNA reads as TGTGCCAGCTCACCACCGGGCCAGGCTCAAGCTTTCTTT. This gives the protein CASSPPGQAQAFF.

This chain links TRBV10-3 with TRBJ1-2; TRBD1 matches at 8 bases. Germline loops: CDR1 ENHRY, CDR2 SYGVKD. V lost 0 bases and J lost 8; bases outside the gene matches: 5. The CDR3 extends over 14 amino acids. This chain's CDR3 is CAISESRTGWGYTF. For the CDR3, the DNA is TGTGCCATCAGTGAGTCGAGGACAGGGTGGGGCTACACCTTC.

The V and J genes are TRBV4-1 and TRBJ2-1; 9 nucleotides match TRBD2. Germline CDR1 reads MGHRA; CDR2 reads YSYEKL. V was clipped by 4 bases and J by 7 bases; unmatched bases: 14. CDR3 length: 17 residues. CDR3 loop: CASSRTWASGAANEQFF. CDR3 bases: TGCGCCAGCAGCCGAACCTGGGCTAGCGGGGCCGCAAATGAGCAGTTCTTC.

This chain links TRBV5-1 with TRBJ1-2, with D possibly being TRBD1 (6 bases). The germline gives CDR1 SGHRS, CDR2 YFSETQ. Deletions cut 0 bases from V and 4 bases from J, with 7 bases between. This CDR3 is 13 amino acids long. Written as DNA, the CDR3 is TGCGCCAGCAGCTTGGAAGGGGGCTATGGCTACACCTTC. Its protein product is CASSLEGGYGYTF.

This clone was observed a handful of times. V and J are TRBV11-3 and TRBJ2-3; TRBD2 is a possible D gene (6 bases). V lost 4 bases to trimming and J lost 0 bases, with 17 bases between them. CDR1 SGHNT and CDR2 YENEEA come from the germline V gene. This CDR3 spans 17 amino acids. For the CDR3, the DNA is TGTGCCAGCAGCTCGTTTTGGACAAGCGGGAGCACAGATACGCAGTATTTT. It encodes CASSSFWTSGSTDTQYF.

The chain couples TRBV29-1 to TRBJ2-1; a possible D gene is TRBD1 (5 bases). The germline V gene has CDR1 SQVTM and CDR2 ANQGSEA. The CDR3 runs to 14 residues. V was clipped by 3 bases and J by 2 bases, with 11 bases between them. CDR3 sequence reads: CSVDGANTYNEQFF. The CDR3 nucleotides are TGCAGCGTTGATGGGGCGAATACCTACAATGAGCAGTTCTTC.

This clone has a handful of counts. This chain connects TRBV27 to TRBJ1-4; a weak D match, TRBD1 (5 bases). V lost 4 bases, J lost 12 bases, and 15 bases lay in between. Germline values: CDR1 MNHEY, CDR2 SMNVEV (reference sequence). The CDR3 runs to 13 residues. The CDR3 protein is CASSSRQPGELFF. CDR3 sequence (DNA): TGTGCCAGCAGTTCCCGGCAGCCGGGGGAACTGTTTTTT.

V usage is TRBV7-2 and J usage is TRBJ2-5; TRBD2 matches at 7 bases. J was trimmed by 4 bases and V by 5 bases; bases with no gene match: 10. CDR1 SGHTA and CDR2 FQGNSA come from the germline V gene. The CDR3 covers 15 residues. Here the CDR3 DNA reads TGTGCCAGCAGCCCCCGGGGGACTAACTCAGAGACCCAGTACTTC. Amino acids: CASSPRGTNSETQYF.

This chain links TRBV27 with TRBJ2-1, with TRBD1 identical over 7 bases. Germline-derived CDR1 and CDR2 are MNHEY and SMNVEV (reference sequence). The ends lost 3 bases at V and 10 bases at J; junction bases unmatched: 12. The CDR3 sequence is 15 residues long. CDR3 in DNA: TGTGCCAGCAGTTTTGTGAGAGAGGGGGCGCGGGAGCAGTTCTTC. As protein: CASSFVREGAREQFF.

The chain couples TRBV5-1 to TRBJ1-6; perhaps TRBD1 as D (5 bases). Germline assignment: CDR1 SGHRS and CDR2 YFSETQ. This CDR3 is built from 15 residues. Trimming took 0 bases from V and 7 from J, leaving 11 bases between them. CDR3 loop: CASSLGGTVNSPLHF. DNA for the CDR3: TGCGCCAGCAGCTTGGGCGGGACGGTCAATTCACCCCTCCACTTT.

The genes are TRBV30 and TRBJ1-2; 7 nucleotides match TRBD1. Germline trimming cut 4 bases from V and 0 bases from J; bases unmatched to any gene: 14. The germline V gene encodes CDR1 GTSNPN and CDR2 SVGIG (reference sequence). The CDR3 is 17 amino acids. CDR3 DNA: TGTGCCTGGACCGACGGGGACAGTACGATAGCTAACTATGGCTACACCTTC. It yields the protein CAWTDGDSTIANYGYTF. Variable domain in full (rest from reference TRBV30 and TRBJ1-2): SQTIHQWPATLVQPVGSPLSLECTVEGTSNPNLYWYRQAAGRGLQLLFYSVGIGQISSEVPQNLSASRPQDRQFILSSKKLLLSDSGFYLCAWTDGDSTIANYGYTFGSGTRLTVV.

This clone showed up just once. CDR3 DNA: TGTGCCAGCAGGCCAACTAGGAGTTGGGGTACGCAGTATTTT. Its translation: CASRPTRSWGTQYF. This sequence joins TRBV11-2 and TRBJ2-3; tentatively, D is TRBD2 (5 bases). Trimming shortened V by 6 bases and J by 8 bases, and 18 bases separated the two germline ends. Germline CDR1 is SGHAT and CDR2 is FQNNGV. The CDR3 contains 14 residues.

The chain couples TRBV10-3 to TRBJ1-3; TRBD1 matches 9 bases. The J segment lost 4 bases and the V segment lost 6 bases, leaving 1 base of the junction unmatched. Germline V gene data show CDR1 as ENHRY and CDR2 as SYGVKD. This CDR3 comprises 13 residues. CDR3 coding DNA: TGTGCCATCAGGGGACAGGGAGGAAACACCATATATTTT. It specifies CAIRGQGGNTIYF.

CDR3 bases: TGCGCCAGCAGCCCCGGACAGGGCACAGATACGCAGTATTTT. This translates into CASSPGQGTDTQYF. The chain carries TRBV5-1 and TRBJ2-3; 7 nucleotides agree with TRBD1. This CDR3 is built from 14 residues. V shed 4 bases, J shed 1 base, and the junction held 3 bases outside the gene matches. Germline CDR1 reads SGHRS; CDR2 reads YFSETQ.

This clone has just one count. The chain carries TRBV7-9 and TRBJ2-2; 7 nucleotides line up with TRBD1. Unmatched junction bases numbered 13, after V lost 4 bases and J lost 5 bases. CDR3 length: 17 residues. Germline V CDR1 and CDR2: SEHNR, FQNEAQ (reference sequence). In nucleotides, the CDR3 is TGTGCCAGCAGCTCCCCAGGGGGAGTAGTGAGGACCGGGGAGCTGTTTTTT. Its protein is CASSSPGGVVRTGELFF.

This chain joins TRBV10-3 and TRBJ1-4, with 7 bases aligning to TRBD1. V lost 6 bases and J lost 4; bases outside the gene matches: 2. The CDR3 consists of 13 residues. Germline CDR1 reads ENHRY; CDR2 reads SYGVKD. In DNA, the CDR3 is TGTGCCATCAGCGGGACAGATAATGAAAAACTGTTTTTT. Protein sequence: CAISGTDNEKLFF.

This clone was seen just once. The gene calls are TRBV18 and TRBJ1-1; the match to TRBD1 covers 8 bases. With V trimmed by 1 base and J by 11 bases, 27 bases remained unmatched. Germline V lookup: CDR1 KGHSH, CDR2 LQKENI. The CDR3 is made up of 20 amino acids. The CDR3 loop is CASSPLRQGSPTGVSRVAFF. The CDR3, as DNA: TGTGCCAGCTCACCACTCCGACAGGGGAGCCCGACGGGGGTGTCGCGAGTGGCTTTCTTT.

V usage is TRBV2 and J usage is TRBJ2-7; a possible D gene is TRBD1 (6 bases). Germline V lookup: CDR1 SNHLY, CDR2 FYNNEI. CDR3 length: 16 amino acids. The germline V and J ends were trimmed by 8 bases and 5 bases, with 25 bases remaining between them. The CDR3 bases are TGTGCCAGCTCTAAAAATACAGGGAACCTTCGTCACGAGCAGTACTTC. Translation: CASSKNTGNLRHEQYF.